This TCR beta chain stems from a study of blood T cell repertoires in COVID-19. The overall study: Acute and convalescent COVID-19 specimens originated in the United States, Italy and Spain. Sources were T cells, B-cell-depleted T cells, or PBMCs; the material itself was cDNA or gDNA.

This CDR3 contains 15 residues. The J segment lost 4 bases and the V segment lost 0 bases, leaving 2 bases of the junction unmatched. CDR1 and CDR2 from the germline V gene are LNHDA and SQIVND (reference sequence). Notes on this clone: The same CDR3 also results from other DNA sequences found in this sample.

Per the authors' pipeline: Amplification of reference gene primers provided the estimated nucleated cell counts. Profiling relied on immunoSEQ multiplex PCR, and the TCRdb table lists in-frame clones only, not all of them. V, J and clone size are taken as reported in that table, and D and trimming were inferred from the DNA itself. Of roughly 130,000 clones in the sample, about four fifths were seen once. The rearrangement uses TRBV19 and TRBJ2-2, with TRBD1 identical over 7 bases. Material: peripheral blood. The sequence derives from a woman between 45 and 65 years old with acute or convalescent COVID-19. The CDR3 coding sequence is TGTGCCAGTAGTATAGACCGACAGGGCACCGGGGAGCTGTTTTTT. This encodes CASSIDRQGTGELFF. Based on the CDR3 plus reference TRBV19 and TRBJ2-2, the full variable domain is DGGITQSPKYLFRKEGQNVTLSCEQNLNHDAMYWYRQDPGQGLRLIYYSQIVNDFQKGDIAEGYSVSREKKESFPLTVTSAQKNPTAFYLCASSIDRQGTGELFFGEGSRLTVL.